The 7 T cell receptor beta chains listed next were all sequenced from one sample in a study of T cell repertoires in cytomegalovirus infection. TCRdb re-called the reads through MiXCR, storing one row per CDR3 protein. The table lists 900,000 to 950,000 distinct CDR3 sequences, about a third of them singletons. Their antigens remain unidentified. This material consisted of cultured CD8+ T cells from PBMCs, taken from culture after CMV antigen stimulation. These receptors originate from a human donor in good health (CMV status not recorded). Some clones in this sample may be carry-over from other donors' samples.

This sequence joins TRBV2 and TRBJ2-5, with no clear D. The CDR3 loop spans 14 amino acids. Trimming shortened V by 2 bases and J by 3 bases, and 10 bases separated the two germline ends. Per germline, CDR1 SNHLY and CDR2 FYNNEI. The CDR3 DNA sequence: TGTGCCAGCAGTGAAAGTCTCGGAAAAGAGACCCAGTACTTC. Protein sequence: CASSESLGKETQYF.

This clonotype came up once. The chain links TRBV18 to TRBJ2-5; D is perhaps TRBD2 (5 bases). V lost 10 bases and J 3 bases, leaving 15 bases between the germline ends. The CDR3 covers 13 residues. Germline V gene sequence: CDR1 KGHSH, CDR2 LQKENI. The CDR3 coding sequence is TGTGCCACCTCCAAGGGAGAGGAAGAGACCCAGTACTTC. It is translated as CATSKGEEETQYF.

The rearrangement joins TRBV12-3 or TRBV12-4 to TRBJ2-3; D is undetermined. The CDR3 is made up of 13 amino acids. The V end was cut by 2 bases, the J end by 5 bases, with 8 bases between. The CDR3 protein is CASSLSKRDTQYF. As DNA, the CDR3 is TGTGCCAGCAGTTTAAGTAAAAGAGATACGCAGTATTTT.

A remark on this clonotype: Being one base from a much bigger clone, this may be a read error. The V call is TRBV7-6, the J call TRBJ1-2; no definite D call. CDR1 is SGHVS and CDR2 is FNYEAQ in the germline V gene. The CDR3 extends over 12 amino acids. CDR3 residues: CASRLYGIGYTF. In nucleotides, the CDR3 is TGTGCCAGCCGCTTATACGGGATTGGGTACACCTTC.

A few counts support this clonotype. The rearrangement links TRBV4-2 to TRBJ1-5; TRBD1 is a possible D gene (6 bases). V was pared by 1 base and J by 2 bases, with 18 bases between. The CDR3 spans 18 residues. CDR1 and CDR2 (germline): LGHNA, YNFKEQ. CDR3 loop: CASSQVTRGPEGNQPQHF. The CDR3 DNA sequence: TGTGCCAGCAGCCAAGTAACCCGGGGGCCGGAGGGCAATCAGCCCCAGCATTTT.

V and J are TRBV15 and TRBJ1-4; no reliable D call. The V end lost 0 bases, the J end lost 8 bases, and 7 bases lay between the germline ends. This CDR3 is built from 13 residues. Germline loops: CDR1 LNHNV, CDR2 YYDKDF (reference sequence). In DNA form, the CDR3 reads TGTGCCACCAGCAGAGATATGAGCGAAAAACTGTTTTTT. Translating gives CATSRDMSEKLFF.

Many counts were recorded for this clonotype. The J gene is TRBJ1-4, the V gene TRBV7-4; D is unresolved. Germline CDR1 SGHVT, CDR2 SQSDAQ. The CDR3 runs to 11 residues. Trimming shortened V by 4 bases and J by 10 bases, and 7 bases separated the two germline ends. The CDR3 nucleotides read TGTGCCAGCAGCTCATTGGGAAAACTGTTTTTT. Translated, it gives CASSSLGKLFF.